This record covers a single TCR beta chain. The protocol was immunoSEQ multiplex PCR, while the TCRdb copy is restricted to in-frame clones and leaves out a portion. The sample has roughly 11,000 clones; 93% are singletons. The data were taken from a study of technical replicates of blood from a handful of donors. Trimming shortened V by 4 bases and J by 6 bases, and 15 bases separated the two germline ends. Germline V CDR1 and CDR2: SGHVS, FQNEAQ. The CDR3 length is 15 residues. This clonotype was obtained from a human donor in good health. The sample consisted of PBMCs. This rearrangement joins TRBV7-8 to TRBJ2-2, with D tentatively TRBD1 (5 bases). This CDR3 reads CASSSRQGPAGELFF. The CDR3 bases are TGTGCCAGCAGCTCCAGGCAGGGTCCTGCCGGGGAGCTGTTTTTT.